What follows are 25 T cell receptor beta chains derived from one specimen sequenced in a study of monozygotic twins with inflammatory bowel disease. For each CDR3 protein, TCRdb gives one entry from its re-call of the 5' RACE reads, without DNA. The sample data list some 450,000 distinct CDR3 sequences. The material sequenced was blood. Receptor source: a human donor with ulcerative colitis or Crohn's disease, or a healthy co-twin of an affected twin (not recorded which).

V usage is TRBV7-2 and J usage is TRBJ2-3; with no DNA, the TCRdb D assignment of TRBD2 cannot be verified. Germline assignment: CDR1 SGHTA and CDR2 FQGNSA. The CDR3 length is 16 residues. The CDR3 sequence is CASILTRDYTRDTQYF.

This rearrangement joins TRBV28 to TRBJ2-5. The CDR3 runs 12 residues. Germline CDR1 and CDR2: MDHEN and SYDVKM. The CDR3 protein is CASSNRGETQYF.

This chain links TRBV28 with TRBJ2-5; TCRdb proposes TRBD1, but this gene call is untestable without DNA. Germline V CDR1 and CDR2: MDHEN, SYDVKM. The CDR3 has 17 amino acids. The CDR3 reads CASSLSDRGQFLETQYF.

The chain links TRBV10-3 to TRBJ1-6. CDR3 length: 14 residues. Germline V gene lookup returns CDR1 ENHRY and CDR2 SYGVKD. The CDR3 loop reads CAINWNGEDSPLHF.

The rearrangement links TRBV19 to TRBJ2-1; TCRdb's D call of TRBD1 is untestable without DNA. CDR3 length equals 13 residues. Germline CDR1 and CDR2: LNHDA and SQIVND (reference sequence). Here the CDR3 reads CASSWGESGEQFF.

The chain employs TRBV5-1 and TRBJ1-1; TCRdb's D call, TRBD1, is unchecked because there is no DNA. Germline loops: CDR1 SGHRS, CDR2 YFSETQ. The CDR3 is 16 residues long. CDR3 residues: CASSFSGFTGGTEAFF.

The chain has TRBV5-1 and TRBJ1-6. The CDR3 length is 15 residues. Germline CDR1 reads SGHRS; CDR2 reads YFSETQ. This chain's CDR3 is CASSPPGPTTSPLHF. The full variable domain, in which reference TRBV5-1 and TRBJ1-6 provide the parts outside the CDR3, is KAGVTQTPRYLIKTRGQQVTLSCSPISGHRSVSWYQQTPGQGLQFLFEYFSETQRNKGNFPGRFSGRQFSNSRSEMNVSTLELGDSALYLCASSPPGPTTSPLHFGNGTRLTVT.

The V call is TRBV12-3 or TRBV12-4, the J call TRBJ1-1; TCRdb names TRBD1, which stays unverified in the absence of DNA. The CDR3 spans 15 residues. CDR3 sequence reads: CASSLAYRVETEAFF.

The V and J genes are TRBV20-1 and TRBJ2-6; TCRdb's D call, TRBD1, is unchecked because there is no DNA. This CDR3 is built from 15 residues. CDR1 and CDR2 (germline): DFQATT, SNEGSKA (reference sequence). CDR3 protein: CSARGPGAGANVLTF.

The chain links TRBV5-5 to TRBJ1-1; checking the TCRdb D call of TRBD1 is not possible without DNA. This CDR3 is built from 14 residues. From germline, CDR1 is SGHKS and CDR2 YYEKEE (reference sequence). CDR3 residues: CASSLFQGGTEAFF.

The chain links TRBV28 to TRBJ2-1; TCRdb's D gene call, TRBD1, goes unchecked for lack of DNA. In germline, CDR1 is MDHEN, CDR2 SYDVKM. This CDR3 is built from 14 residues. This CDR3 is CASSLTPGINEQFF.

The J gene is TRBJ2-3, the V gene TRBV7-3. This CDR3 has 15 amino acids. Per germline, CDR1 SGHTA and CDR2 FQGTGA. CDR3 residues: CASSSQAQSTDTQYF.

The chain has TRBV12-3 or TRBV12-4 and TRBJ2-7; TCRdb's D call, TRBD1, is unchecked because there is no DNA. The CDR3 is 13 amino acids. CDR3 sequence: CASSPRDGGLKYF.

V is TRBV6-1 and J is TRBJ1-3; without DNA, the TCRdb call of TRBD1 cannot be checked. The CDR3 is made up of 15 amino acids. CDR1 MNHNS and CDR2 SASEGT come from the germline V gene. Here the CDR3 reads CASRRQGTSGNTIYF.

V and J are TRBV9 and TRBJ2-2; TCRdb's D call, TRBD1, is unchecked because there is no DNA. CDR3 size: 15 residues. Germline CDR1 SGDLS, CDR2 YYNGEE. CDR3 in amino acids: CASSVRPANNGELFF.

This chain connects TRBV24-1 to TRBJ2-7; TCRdb selects TRBD2, and the lack of DNA leaves this call unchecked. The germline V gene has CDR1 KGHDR and CDR2 SFDVKD. The CDR3 runs 19 residues. The CDR3 loop reads CATSDFRRSPGTPSYEQYF.

CDR3 in amino acids: CASSPRLAGGTNTGELFF. The V call is TRBV3-1, the J call TRBJ2-2; the TCRdb D gene call, TRBD2, has no DNA to confirm it. The CDR3 runs to 18 residues. Germline V gene data show CDR1 as LGHDT and CDR2 as YNNKEL (reference sequence).

The rearrangement uses TRBV12-3 or TRBV12-4 and TRBJ2-2. This CDR3 spans 14 amino acids. The CDR3: CASSLGWVAGELFF.

V is TRBV11-2 and J is TRBJ1-2. CDR3 length: 15 amino acids. Germline values: CDR1 SGHAT, CDR2 FQNNGV. The CDR3 loop reads CASSRAPGGAYGYTF.

This sequence joins TRBV5-1 and TRBJ2-5; checking the TCRdb D call of TRBD2 is not possible without DNA. The CDR3 covers 18 residues. Germline CDR1 reads SGHRS; CDR2 reads YFSETQ. The CDR3 loop reads CASSTGTSGTATQETQYF.

This chain links TRBV11-2 with TRBJ2-2. Looked up from germline, CDR1 is SGHAT and CDR2 is FQNNGV. The CDR3 is 14 amino acids. The chain's CDR3 is CASSYTRGTGELFF. Full variable domain (rest looked up from reference TRBV11-2 and TRBJ2-2): EAGVAQSPRYKIIEKRQSVAFWCNPISGHATLYWYQQILGQGPKLLIQFQNNGVVDDSQLPKDRFSAERLKGVDSTLKIQPAKLEDSAVYLCASSYTRGTGELFFGEGSRLTVL.

This rearrangement joins TRBV28 to TRBJ2-7; the TCRdb D gene call, TRBD1, has no DNA to confirm it. The germline gives CDR1 MDHEN, CDR2 SYDVKM. The CDR3 loop spans 14 amino acids. This chain's CDR3 is CASSSGGKAYEQYF.

The J gene is TRBJ1-2, the V gene TRBV6-5; TCRdb picks TRBD1, but there is no DNA to check that call. Germline V gene sequence: CDR1 MNHEY, CDR2 SVGAGI. This CDR3 region has 11 residues. The CDR3 protein is CASSSGQQYTF.

V gene TRBV20-1 combines with J gene TRBJ1-5; TCRdb names TRBD1, which stays unverified in the absence of DNA. The CDR3 covers 14 residues. Germline assignment: CDR1 DFQATT and CDR2 SNEGSKA (reference sequence). CDR3 in amino acids: CSASDGTFLQPQHF.

This chain links TRBV12-3 or TRBV12-4 with TRBJ1-1; the TRBD1 assignment by TCRdb is unverifiable without DNA. The CDR3 loop spans 14 amino acids. The CDR3 loop is CASSAGTGGFSAFF.